Detailed here is one TCR beta chain. Only in-frame clones appear in the TCRdb table, and some are missing; sequencing was by immunoSEQ multiplex PCR. The sample lists 70,000 to 95,000 clones; just under 95% were seen once. Germline assignment: CDR1 SEHNR and CDR2 FQNEAQ (reference sequence). This CDR3 is built from 16 residues. V lost 5 bases and J lost 5, with 21 bases in between. The data originate from a study of T cell changes during pregnancy in multiple sclerosis. This chain links TRBV7-9 with TRBJ2-5, with a tentative D call TRBD1 (5 bases). Sample: peripheral blood, taken in the first trimester of pregnancy. This receptor was identified in a female donor with multiple sclerosis, enrolled in a pregnancy study. CDR3 in amino acids: CASSPRFKGLPETQYF. CDR3 DNA sequence: TGTGCCAGCAGCCCCCGCTTTAAGGGGTTGCCGGAGACCCAGTACTTC.